The clone carrying this TCR beta chain occurred once. Germline V gene sequence: CDR1 MGHRA, CDR2 YSYEKL. The CDR3 has 16 amino acids. Trimming pared 3 bases from V and 0 bases from J, leaving 13 bases between. The data were obtained in a study of regulatory T cells in long-lasting Graves disease. RNA from PBMCs was the source of the TCR library. Using its own MiXCR run on the reads, TCRdb lists one record per CDR3 protein. The sample records just under 750 distinct CDR3 sequences, roughly 87% being singletons. The source was peripheral blood mononuclear cells (PBMCs), collected with antithyroid drug treatment, in newly diagnosed or persistent Graves disease (not recorded which). The chain is built from TRBV4-1 and TRBJ2-3, with D unclear. This receptor was identified in a woman aged 18-30 years with Graves disease. The CDR3 loop reads CASSHPTTSSTDTQYF. CDR3 DNA: TGCGCCAGCAGCCATCCAACAACTTCTAGCACAGATACGCAGTATTTT.